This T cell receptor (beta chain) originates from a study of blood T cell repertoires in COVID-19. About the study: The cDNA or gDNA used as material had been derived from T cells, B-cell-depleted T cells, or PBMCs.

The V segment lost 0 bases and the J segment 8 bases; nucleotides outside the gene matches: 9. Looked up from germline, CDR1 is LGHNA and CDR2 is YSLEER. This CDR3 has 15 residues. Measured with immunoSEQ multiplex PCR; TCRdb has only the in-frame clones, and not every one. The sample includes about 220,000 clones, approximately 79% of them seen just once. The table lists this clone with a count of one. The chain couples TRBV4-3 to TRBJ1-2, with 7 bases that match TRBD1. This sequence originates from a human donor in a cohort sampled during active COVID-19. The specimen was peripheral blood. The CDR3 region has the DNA TGCGCCAGCAGCCAAGATGGTGGGACAGCTATAGGCTACACCTTC. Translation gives CASSQDGGTAIGYTF.